Listed below are T cell receptor beta chains from one sample, sequenced in a study of blood T cell repertoires in COVID-19. Measured with immunoSEQ multiplex PCR; TCRdb has only the in-frame clones, and not every one. The table shows around 340,000 clones, with 86% occurring only once. The sequencing sample was made of peripheral blood. All receptors derive from a woman aged 60-70 years with COVID-19, enrolled during active disease. Each CDR3 is given with its conserved first and last residue. The D gene is left open where the match is weak. Only part of the rows carry a size: once, few, many, or a class if the clone is expanded.

cdr3_nt cdr3_aa j_call d_call clone_size v_call
TGCGCCAGCAGCTTTAGCCCGACAGGAAACGAGCAGTACTTC CASSFSPTGNEQYF TRBJ2-7 NA few TRBV5-1
TGTGCCAGCAGCACCAGCGGCGCGAGCACAGATACGCAGTATTTT CASSTSGASTDTQYF TRBJ2-3 NA NA TRBV6-5
TGTGCCAGCAGCTTAGAAGACAGGGTCAAAGCTTTCTTT CASSLEDRVKAFF TRBJ1-1 TRBD1 NA TRBV11-1
TGCGCCAGCAGCCAAGACCAGTGGGGCGAAGCTTTCTTT CASSQDQWGEAFF TRBJ1-1 NA NA TRBV4-3
TGCGCCAGCCTCATCGGACTAGCGGGGTACAATGAGCAGTTCTTC CASLIGLAGYNEQFF TRBJ2-1 TRBD2 NA TRBV5-1
TGTGCCAGTAGTCGGACAGGGGGCTTAGCTAACTATGGCTACACCTTC CASSRTGGLANYGYTF TRBJ1-2 TRBD1 NA TRBV19
TGTGCCAGTTCTCCAGGGGGCGGAACTGAAGCTTTCTTT CASSPGGGTEAFF TRBJ1-1 TRBD1 NA TRBV6-5
TGTGCCAGCAGCTTATTTACAGGCGAACCGTATAATTCACCCCTCCACTTT CASSLFTGEPYNSPLHF TRBJ1-6 NA NA TRBV11-3
TGTGCCAGCAGTCGGACAGGGGGCTCCTACGAGCAGTACTTC CASSRTGGSYEQYF TRBJ2-7 TRBD1 NA TRBV14
TGTGCCAGCAGCAGTACCGGGGAGCTGTTTTTT CASSSTGELFF TRBJ2-2 NA NA TRBV25-1
TGTGCCAGCAGCCCTATGGGGCAGGGGTATAATTCACCCCTCCACTTT CASSPMGQGYNSPLHF TRBJ1-6 NA once TRBV7-2
TGTGCCAGCAGCCTCGACAGGGGGTATGGCTACACCTTC CASSLDRGYGYTF TRBJ1-2 TRBD1 NA TRBV7-9
TGTGCCAGCAGCAGAAATCCGGGACAGGCGGGCGGAAACACCATATATTTT CASSRNPGQAGGNTIYF TRBJ1-3 NA NA TRBV21-1
TGTGCCAGCAGGGCGGTCAAGGGACACTTTGAGACCCAGTACTTC CASRAVKGHFETQYF TRBJ2-5 NA NA TRBV27
TGCAGTGCTAGTGGGGACAGGGTGGGCTATGGCTACACCTTC CSASGDRVGYGYTF TRBJ1-2 TRBD1 NA TRBV20-1
TGTGCCAGCAGCTTAAAGGCAGGGGACACTGAAGCTTTCTTT CASSLKAGDTEAFF TRBJ1-1 NA once TRBV7-3
TGCGCCAGCAGCCAAACGGGGACAGATACGCAGTATTTT CASSQTGTDTQYF TRBJ2-3 NA NA TRBV4-1
TGTGCCAGCAGTATGGCCGCGGGGGGACCGAACACCGGGGAGCTGTTTTTT CASSMAAGGPNTGELFF TRBJ2-2 TRBD2 once TRBV7-3
TGTGCCAGTAGTCCCGTTGCGGGTGGCAATGAGCAGTTCTTC CASSPVAGGNEQFF TRBJ2-1 NA NA TRBV19
TGTGCCAGCAGTGTGAGCGGGCTGGGGGAAGCTTTCTTT CASSVSGLGEAFF TRBJ1-1 NA NA TRBV2
TGCAGTGCTCCCCAACCGACAGGTTGGTACTTC CSAPQPTGWYF TRBJ2-7 NA once TRBV20-1
TGTGCCAGCAGTTATTCGGGAAACCGGGCCCGAGAGCATTTT CASSYSGNRAREHF TRBJ1-5 NA NA TRBV27
TGTGCCAGCAGTGTTTATCTTCAGTCCGGGGGGTTGGATGAAAAACTGTTTTTT CASSVYLQSGGLDEKLFF TRBJ1-4 NA NA TRBV2
TGTGCCAGCAGTTCGGGACAGGGGCTCGGGGAGCAGTACTTC CASSSGQGLGEQYF TRBJ2-7 TRBD1 NA TRBV27
TGTGCCAGCAGTGAAATCACTAACAGGGACCCCCTCCACTTT CASSEITNRDPLHF TRBJ1-6 NA NA TRBV6-1
TGTGCCAGTTCCGACCAACTATCCCCCGGGGAGCTGTTTTTT CASSDQLSPGELFF TRBJ2-2 NA NA TRBV2
TGTGCCACCATCCCTTCAGGGGTAACATCGCAGGAAGGCTATGGCTACACCTTC CATIPSGVTSQEGYGYTF TRBJ1-2 NA NA TRBV24-1
TGTGCCAGCACCTTCGACCGGGCGGGGAGTTATGGCTACACCTTC CASTFDRAGSYGYTF TRBJ1-2 NA NA TRBV6-5
TGTGCCAGCAGCTTTAGCGGGGGGATCCTTGTGGCCCAGTACTTC CASSFSGGILVAQYF TRBJ2-5 TRBD2 NA TRBV5-6
TGTGCCAGCAGCTATGGGACAGGGGGCTTCGAGCAGTACTTC CASSYGTGGFEQYF TRBJ2-7 TRBD1 few TRBV5-5
TGTGCCAGCAGCTTGATCGGGACAGGGGCCGGTGTTCAGATGAACACTGAAGCTTTCTTT CASSLIGTGAGVQMNTEAFF TRBJ1-1 TRBD1 NA TRBV5-4
TGTGCCAGCAGTCGGATACCGGGACAGGTTAATGAAAAACTGTTTTTT CASSRIPGQVNEKLFF TRBJ1-4 TRBD1 NA TRBV7-2
TGTGCCAGCAGCGTCAGCGGACAGGGGATGAACACTGAAGCTTTCTTT CASSVSGQGMNTEAFF TRBJ1-1 TRBD1 NA TRBV5-4
TGTGCCAGTAGACAACAGGGTAGCTATGGCTACACCTTC CASRQQGSYGYTF TRBJ1-2 NA NA TRBV19
TGTGCCAGCAGCTTTGGAGGGACAGGCAACTACGAGCAGTACTTC CASSFGGTGNYEQYF TRBJ2-7 TRBD1 NA TRBV11-2
TGTGCCAGCACCGCCGGGACAGGGTCCGGGCCCCAGCATTTT CASTAGTGSGPQHF TRBJ1-5 TRBD1 NA TRBV7-2
TGCACCAGCAGCCAAGGGCGGACAGGGGGGAACACCGGGGAGCTGTTTTTT CTSSQGRTGGNTGELFF TRBJ2-2 NA NA TRBV1